This TCR beta chain stems from a study of T cells in narcolepsy. About the research overall: Healthy controls were enrolled alongside patients with narcolepsy type 1 or type 2. Study conclusions and caveats: Autoreactive clone sequences were missing from some blood memory CD4+ repertoires. Autoreactive HCRT-specific and TRIB2-specific clonotypes were marked in same-patient CSF-versus-blood CD4+ comparisons. Autoreactive clonotypes reportedly recurred in blood of same and different patients, not controls.

Of note for this clone: No antigen is known for it.

This CDR3 is built from 14 residues. The V segment lost 3 bases and the J segment 7 bases; nucleotides outside the gene matches: 6. Germline V gene sequence: CDR1 MDHEN, CDR2 SYDVKM. Sequencing used immunoSEQ multiplex PCR; TCRdb keeps in-frame clones, though not all of them. The sample shows under 40,000 clones, roughly four fifths of them seen only once. This rearrangement joins TRBV28 to TRBJ2-1, with 7 bases lining up with TRBD1. This clonotype was sampled from a human donor in good health. Sequenced material: memory (CD45RA-) CD4+ T cells from blood. This chain's CDR3 is CASSLGQPPNEQFF. For the CDR3, the DNA is TGTGCCAGCAGTTTGGGACAGCCTCCGAATGAGCAGTTCTTC.